This TCR beta chain was identified during a study of shared clonotypes between healthy human individuals (dated by TCRdb to the early 2020s). Broadly, across the study: Two women and a few men aged 18 to 49 years were included in the cohort. For each donor, CD4 naive and CD4 memory were each given three plates, CD8 naive was given two plates, and CD8 memory was given one plate. To estimate repertoire size and how much clonotypes are shared between individuals, the study performed deep sequencing of blood TCR repertoires from roughly five healthy adults. To increase sequencing depth and limit assay-specific biases, TCR repertoire library preparation and sequencing were carried out by different laboratories using diverse techniques. Between about 0.85 and 9.5 billion PBMCs per donor were obtained by leukapheresis.

TCR CDR3 regions were amplified from genomic DNA by multiplex PCR using the deep immunoSEQ assay. Extracted genomic DNA from each cell subset was distributed evenly across all wells of several immunoSEQ 96-well plates, and each plate was treated as a replicate. Each replicate PCR for sorted subsets received approximately 220 ng genomic DNA, equal to about 29,000 T cell genomes. The purified libraries were quantified using a Qubit 3.0 fluorometer, sized with a Bioanalyzer 2100, and then quantified again using the KAPA Library Quantification kit. Every immunoSEQ 96-well plate was sequenced on a separate single-read 150-cycle Illumina NextSeq 550 flow cell. Turning to the authors' computational methods: The immunoSEQ output contained only junctional sequences without quality scores, so filtering could not match that applied to full-length reads. Sequences were annotated with PyIR, a Python wrapper for IgBLAST v1.9, and V/J genes and CDR3 were assigned using IMGT germline references. Reads were filtered out if the reads had weak V/J assignments (E-value above 1e-6), no CDR3, stop codons, out-of-frame junctions, or ambiguous translated residues. V3J clonotypes were defined as sequences sharing an identical inferred V gene, J gene, and CDR3 amino acid sequence. Percentage overlap between repertoires was calculated by dividing the number of shared unique clonotypes by the size of the smaller repertoire. Repertoire richness was assessed with RTK rarefaction, the Chao1 estimator, and Recon v2.1 estimates of unobserved clonotypes. Generation probabilities for all TCRbeta clonotypes obtained by the gDNA method from a few donors were computed using OLGA. Not all clones reach the TCRdb copy of this immuneACCESS table, which keeps in-frame sequences only. Checked studies attribute under half of the gap to unresolved V genes and leave the rest unexplained. V and J calls and clone size are given by that table; D and trimming were obtained from the DNA. The sample table lists over 950,000 clones, 70% to 80% of them with a count of one. Roughly 0.9% of the sample is taken by the ten largest.

Concerning this clone itself: It has no known antigen specificity. Base qualities are not recorded, but no much larger clone differs from it by a single base.

The donors were healthy, HIV-negative adults with no recently reported acute infections or vaccinations. All donors were Caucasian adults living in Nashville, Tennessee, USA. Magnetic negative selection was used to enrich CD4+ T cells, after which naive cells were positively selected on CD45RA and the negative fraction became the memory subset. Blood was obtained by leukapheresis, after which PBMCs were separated by Ficoll-Histopaque density gradient centrifugation and cryopreserved in liquid nitrogen vapor phase. Purity and quantity of every magnetically sorted T cell population were checked by analytical flow cytometry. From each sorted fraction, genomic DNA was isolated and quantified by UV absorbance on a Nanodrop 2000c. Paper-wide results and their limitations: Estimated clonotype richness was generally larger for naive than for memory subsets. Only blood was sampled, and tissue TCR repertoires likely differ from those in blood. Clonotypes shared by all four sorted-subset donors showed higher generation probabilities than non-shared clonotypes. Across several donors, about 5% of naive CD4, over 3% of naive CD8, roughly 2.3% of memory CD4, and over 0.35% of memory CD8 clonotypes were shared. Pairwise subsampling indicated that sequencing depth was expected to affect the degree of clonotype sharing among donors. The genetic and exposure-history diversity represented was limited by the small number of donors. Rarefaction of sorted-subset datasets indicated incomplete sequencing despite the large sequencing depth.

The clonotype comes from a man aged 18 to 35 in good health. Some clones in this sample may be carry-over from other donors' samples. Specimen: memory CD4+ T cells from PBMCs. The sample's cell subset or site, from its label and the paper: CD45RA-negative fraction.

The bases read TGTGCCAGCAGCCGCTTCCACGAGCAGTACTTC. This codes for CASSRFHEQYF. The chain joins TRBV14 to TRBJ2-7; there is no confident call for the D gene. From its cysteine to its phenylalanine, the CDR3 spans 11 amino acids. The read is trimmed to its CDR3 DNA, 33 bases read in frame from base 1. V gives up 4 bases and J gives up 5 bases, and the segment between their germline ends measures 6 bases. Per the germline V gene, SGHDN is the CDR1 and FVKESK is the CDR2.